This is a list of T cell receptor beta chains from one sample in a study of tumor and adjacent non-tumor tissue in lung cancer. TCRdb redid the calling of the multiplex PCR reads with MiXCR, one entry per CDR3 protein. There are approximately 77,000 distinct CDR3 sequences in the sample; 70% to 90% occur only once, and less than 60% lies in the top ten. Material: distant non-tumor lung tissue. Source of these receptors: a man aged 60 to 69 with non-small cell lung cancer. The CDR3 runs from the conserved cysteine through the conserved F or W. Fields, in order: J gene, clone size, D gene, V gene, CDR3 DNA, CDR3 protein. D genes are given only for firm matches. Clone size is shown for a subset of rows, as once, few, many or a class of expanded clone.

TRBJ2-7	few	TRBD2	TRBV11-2	TGTGCCAGCAGCTTAACGACTAGCGGATCTTACGAGAAGTATTTC	CASSLTTSGSYEKYF
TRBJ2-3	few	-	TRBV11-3	TGTGCTAGCAGCTTTCGGGGGGCAGACACGCAGTATTTT	CASSFRGADTQYF
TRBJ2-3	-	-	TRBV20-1	TGCAGTGCTAGAACCCGGGGACACGGCAAAGATACGCATTATTTT	CSARTRGHGKDTHYF
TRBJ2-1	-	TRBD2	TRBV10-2	TGCGCCGCTGCGGGACTAGCGGGGGCGGCCTACAGTGAACAGTTCTTC	CAAAGLAGAAYSEQFF
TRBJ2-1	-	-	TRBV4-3	TGTGCCAGCAGCCAAGTTCAGGGACGGGATGAGCAGTTCTTC	CASSQVQGRDEQFF
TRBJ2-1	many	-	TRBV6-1	TGTGCCAGCAGGGGGGACTTTTTATACAATGAGCAGTTCTTC	CASRGDFLYNEQFF
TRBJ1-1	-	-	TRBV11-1	TGTACCAGCACTACAAACGGGGGGAACACTGAAGTTTTCTTC	CTSTTNGGNTEVFF
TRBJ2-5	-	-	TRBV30	TGTGCCTGGAGTCAGACCTCCGGGTATGGAGAGACCCAGTACTTC	CAWSQTSGYGETQYF
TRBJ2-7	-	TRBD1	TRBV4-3	TGCACCAGCAGCCAAGGAATCAGGACAGGGGCCGCCCACGAGCAGTACTTC	CTSSQGIRTGAAHEQYF
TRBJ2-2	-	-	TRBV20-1	TGCAGTGCTAGAGAGGGGATGTGTGGATACACCGGGGAGCTGTTTTTT	CSAREGMCGYTGELFF
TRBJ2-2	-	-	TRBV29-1	TGCAGCGTTGGTGACGACATGGCCTCCGGGGAGCTGTTTTTT	CSVGDDMASGELFF
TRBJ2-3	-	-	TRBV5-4	TGTGCCAACAGAAGCGGAGGGTACACAGATACGCAGTATTTT	CANRSGGYTDTQYF
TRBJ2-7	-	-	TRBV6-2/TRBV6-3	TGTGCCAGCAGTTACTCGCACACCTACGAACAGTACTTC	CASSYSHTYEQYF
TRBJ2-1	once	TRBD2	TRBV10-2	TGCGCCAGCAACGGAGTAGCGGGAGCGCTAAATGAGCACTTCTTC	CASNGVAGALNEHFF
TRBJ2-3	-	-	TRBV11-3	TGTGTCAGCAGCTTACTAGCTTCTAGCACAGATACGCAGTATTTT	CVSSLLASSTDTQYF
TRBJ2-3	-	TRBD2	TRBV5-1	TGCGCCAGCAGCTCCTCGGACGGGGGGGATAGGCAGTATTTT	CASSSSDGGDRQYF
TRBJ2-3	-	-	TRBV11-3	TGTACCAGCAGCCAGGACAGAAGCTCGGGTATGCAGTATTTT	CTSSQDRSSGMQYF
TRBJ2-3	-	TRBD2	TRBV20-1	TGCAGTACTAGGACTAGCGGGGGGCCTGATACGCAGTATTTT	CSTRTSGGPDTQYF
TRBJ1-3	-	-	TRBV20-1	TGCAGTGCTAGAGTAATTGACACCGTATATTTT	CSARVIDTVYF
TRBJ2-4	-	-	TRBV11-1	TGTGCCATCAGCTTGTCCGGGACACTCACCAAAAACATTCAGTACTTC	CAISLSGTLTKNIQYF
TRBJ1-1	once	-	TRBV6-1	TGTGCCAGCAGTAAAGACAGGAGCGACACTGGAGCTTTCTTT	CASSKDRSDTGAFF
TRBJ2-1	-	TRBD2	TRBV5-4	TGTGCCAGCAGTTTGTGGCTAGCGGAGTCTCACAATGAGCAGTTCTTC	CASSLWLAESHNEQFF
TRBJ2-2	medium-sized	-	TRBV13	TGTGCCAGCAGCCGGCCGGCCGGGGAGCTGTTTTTT	CASSRPAGELFF
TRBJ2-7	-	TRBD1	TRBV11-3	TGTGCCATCAGCTTAGTGACAGGGGGATACTACGATCAGTACTTC	CAISLVTGGYYDQYF
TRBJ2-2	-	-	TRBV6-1	TGTGCCAGCAGGGACGATAGGGTTTTGTGCACCGGGGAGCTGTTTTTT	CASRDDRVLCTGELFF
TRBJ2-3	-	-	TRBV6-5	TGTGCCAGCAATTACCTACAGGGAAGCAATAAGCCCCAGTATTTT	CASNYLQGSNKPQYF
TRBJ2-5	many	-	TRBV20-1	TGCAGTGCTGACAGTACCCAAGAGACCCAGTACTTC	CSADSTQETQYF
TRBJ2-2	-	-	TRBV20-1	TGCAGTGCTAGAGACCTAGGGGGGACGAATGCCGGGGAGCTGTTTTTT	CSARDLGGTNAGELFF
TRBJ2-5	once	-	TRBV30	TGTACCTGGAGCCCCTACCTGGGGGTACAAGAGACCCAGTACTTC	CTWSPYLGVQETQYF
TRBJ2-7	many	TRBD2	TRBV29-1	TGCAGCGTTGTTATCCGGGCGGGAGGGCCTGGTGAGCAGTACTTC	CSVVIRAGGPGEQYF
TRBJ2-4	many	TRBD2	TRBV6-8	TGTGCCAGCAGTAATAGCGGGACTAACATTCAGTACTTC	CASSNSGTNIQYF
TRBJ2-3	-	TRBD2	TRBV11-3	TGTGCCAGCAGCTCCCTCCATAGGGAGCGGGGGGGCACAGTTACGCAGTATTTT	CASSSLHRERGGTVTQYF
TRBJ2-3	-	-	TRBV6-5	TGTGTCAGCAGTTACAGTGGACAAGGTAGTCAGCCCCAGTATTTT	CVSSYSGQGSQPQYF
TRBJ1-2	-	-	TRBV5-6	TGTGCCGGCAGCTTCCGGGGGGACTATGGCTACACATTC	CAGSFRGDYGYTF
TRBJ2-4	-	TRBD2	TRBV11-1	TGTGCCAGCAGCCAGACCAGCGGGAGGGCCAAAAACATTCGGTACTTC	CASSQTSGRAKNIRYF
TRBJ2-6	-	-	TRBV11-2	TGTGCCAGCAGTCCTTTCTCTGGGGCCAACTACCTGACTTTC	CASSPFSGANYLTF
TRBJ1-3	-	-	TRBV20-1	TGCAATGCTTGGGTTCTGGACACCATATATTTT	CNAWVLDTIYF
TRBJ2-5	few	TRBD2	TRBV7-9	TGTGCCAGCAGGCCTGCGGGGGGAAACCAAGAGACCCAGTACTTC	CASRPAGGNQETQYF
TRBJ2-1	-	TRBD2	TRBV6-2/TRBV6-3	TGTGCCAGCACTTCCGTGACTAGCGGGATAGGCAATGAGCAGTTCTTC	CASTSVTSGIGNEQFF